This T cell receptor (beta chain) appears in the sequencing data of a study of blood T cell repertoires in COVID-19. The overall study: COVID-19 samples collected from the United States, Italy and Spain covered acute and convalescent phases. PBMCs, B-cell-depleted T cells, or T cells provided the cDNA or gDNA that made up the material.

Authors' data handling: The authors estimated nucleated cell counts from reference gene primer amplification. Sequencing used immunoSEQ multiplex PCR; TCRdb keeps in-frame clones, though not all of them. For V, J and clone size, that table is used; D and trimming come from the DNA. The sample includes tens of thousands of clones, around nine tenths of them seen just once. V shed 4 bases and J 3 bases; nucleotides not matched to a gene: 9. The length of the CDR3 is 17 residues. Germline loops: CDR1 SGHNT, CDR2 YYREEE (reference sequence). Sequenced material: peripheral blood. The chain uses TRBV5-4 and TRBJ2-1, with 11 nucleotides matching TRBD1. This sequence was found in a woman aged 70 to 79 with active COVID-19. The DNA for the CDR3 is TGTGCCAGCAGCATACCGGGACAGGGGGAGGGCTACAATGAGCAGTTCTTC. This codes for CASSIPGQGEGYNEQFF.